The rows below give T cell receptor beta chains drawn from one sample of a study of blood T cell repertoires in COVID-19. The repertoire was sequenced with immunoSEQ multiplex PCR; TCRdb's copy has only in-frame clones and lacks some. The sample carries approximately 68,000 clones, about 86% recorded once. Sequences were obtained from peripheral blood. The receptor source for this set is a man in his fifties or sixties with active COVID-19. CDR3s include the opening cysteine and the closing phenylalanine or tryptophan. A D gene is named only where the DNA matches it firmly. Clone sizes are given selectively: once, few, many, or a class where the clone is expanded.

TGCGCCAGCAGCCTAGAAACTAACCCCCCGTGGGATACGCAGTATTTT CASSLETNPPWDTQYF - - TRBJ2-3 TRBV5-1
TGTGCCAGCAGCCTTGAAGGGGGAGCCTACGAGCAGTACTTC CASSLEGGAYEQYF - - TRBJ2-7 TRBV7-2
TGTGCCAGCAGCCCAGGACTAGCGGGGGGAGATACGCAGTATTTT CASSPGLAGGDTQYF TRBD2 - TRBJ2-3 TRBV16
TGCGCCAGCAGCTATAGCGGGATGACAGATACGCAGTATTTT CASSYSGMTDTQYF TRBD2 - TRBJ2-3 TRBV5-1
TGTGCCAGCAGCTTGGATCTTGTCGAGGAGTGGAGCAATCAGCCCCAGCATTTT CASSLDLVEEWSNQPQHF - - TRBJ1-5 TRBV5-8
TGTGCCAGCAACGTGGACGGCGGGGAGCAGTACTTC CASNVDGGEQYF - - TRBJ2-7 TRBV7-2
TGCAGTGCAACAAGCGACACTGAAGCTTTCTTT CSATSDTEAFF - - TRBJ1-1 TRBV20-1
TGTGCCAGCAGCTTATTTCTTTATAGCTCCTACAATGAGCAGTTCTTC CASSLFLYSSYNEQFF - - TRBJ2-1 TRBV5-5
TGTGCCAGTAGCCCCGGTGGGGGCCATCAGCCCCAGCATTTT CASSPGGGHQPQHF - - TRBJ1-5 TRBV19
TGTGCCAGCTCACCACCGGGGACAGGGCGAGAGACCCAGTACTTC CASSPPGTGRETQYF TRBD1 once TRBJ2-5 TRBV18
TGTGCCAGCAGCCAAGGAAGACAGTTCTACGAGCAGTACTTC CASSQGRQFYEQYF - - TRBJ2-7 TRBV4-2
TGTGCCAGCAGAATCCGGGACAGGAGAGATCAGCCCCAGCATTTT CASRIRDRRDQPQHF TRBD1 - TRBJ1-5 TRBV6-6
TGTGCCAGCAAAAAAGGAGGGTACGAGCAGTACTTC CASKKGGYEQYF - - TRBJ2-7 TRBV28
TGTGCCAGCAGTTACTCCCAGCGGGGGTTCGCCGGGGAGCTGTTTTTT CASSYSQRGFAGELFF TRBD2 - TRBJ2-2 TRBV6-5
TGTGCCAGTAGTTCACAGGGGTGGGACACCGGGGAGCTGTTTTTT CASSSQGWDTGELFF TRBD1 - TRBJ2-2 TRBV19
TGTGCCAGCAGCCTCCTTGACTCTACCGAGGCTTTCTTT CASSLLDSTEAFF - - TRBJ1-1 TRBV6-5
TGCGCCAGCAGATACGGGACAGGGGGCAGGTACACCTTC CASRYGTGGRYTF TRBD1 - TRBJ1-2 TRBV5-1
TGTGCCAGCAGCAAAGCACCACCGGGGGGGGGACAAGGATCCCAGCATTTT CASSKAPPGGGQGSQHF - - TRBJ1-5 TRBV21-1
TGTGCCAGTAGAGGGACAGGGATTGCCGGGGAGCTGTTTTTT CASRGTGIAGELFF TRBD1 - TRBJ2-2 TRBV19
TGTGCCAGCAGCTTAAGGGGGACTAGCGGGAGGGCTGAGCAGTTCTTC CASSLRGTSGRAEQFF TRBD2 - TRBJ2-1 TRBV7-2
TGTGCCAGCAGCTGGGGGCAGGGGGCCTCCGAGCAGTACTTC CASSWGQGASEQYF TRBD1 - TRBJ2-7 TRBV4-2
TGTGCCAGTAGTCTGATCGGGACAAATCAGTTCTTC CASSLIGTNQFF - - TRBJ2-1 TRBV19
TGTGCCAGCAGTTTATTGGCCCAGGTGAATTCACCCCTCCACTTT CASSLLAQVNSPLHF - - TRBJ1-6 TRBV27
TGTGCCAGCAGAGGGACCGGGGGTTTGGAGACCCAGTACTTC CASRGTGGLETQYF - once TRBJ2-5 TRBV2
TGTGCCAGCAGCTTGGAGGGCAGGGGGATTATAACTAATGAAAAACTGTTTTTT CASSLEGRGIITNEKLFF TRBD1 - TRBJ1-4 TRBV5-6
TGTGCCAGCAGTTACGAGGCGGGGGGGGCCACAGATACGCAGTATTTT CASSYEAGGATDTQYF TRBD2 - TRBJ2-3 TRBV6-5
TGCGCCAGCAGCTTGTCAGGGGTGGGTCAGCCCCAGCATTTT CASSLSGVGQPQHF - - TRBJ1-5 TRBV5-1
TGTGCCACCAGTGATGTTCAGGGAGGCACCGGGGAGCTGTTTTTT CATSDVQGGTGELFF - - TRBJ2-2 TRBV24-1
TGCGCCAGCAGCTTGGCCAGGGGGCCCCAGGTGGTCCAGTACTTC CASSLARGPQVVQYF TRBD1 once TRBJ2-5 TRBV5-1
TGCGCCAGCAGCGGGGGACAGGGGCCAGAGACCCAGTACTTC CASSGGQGPETQYF TRBD1 - TRBJ2-5 TRBV5-1
TGTGCCAGCAGCCAAGAGTTTCGACAGGGGGGCGGCTACACCTTC CASSQEFRQGGGYTF TRBD1 - TRBJ1-2 TRBV4-2
TGTGCCAGCTCACCGCTGACAGGGGGCTTCCCAGATACGCAGTATTTT CASSPLTGGFPDTQYF TRBD1 - TRBJ2-3 TRBV18
TGTGCCAGCAGCTTGCTCGTGGAGATTAGCACTGAAGCTTTCTTT CASSLLVEISTEAFF - once TRBJ1-1 TRBV5-5
TGTGCCAGCAGGCCCGCCACAGGGCGGTTGTCGGGCTACACCTTC CASRPATGRLSGYTF - once TRBJ1-2 TRBV6-5
TGTGCCAGCAGCCAAGATGGGGGGATCGCAGATACGCAGTATTTT CASSQDGGIADTQYF - - TRBJ2-3 TRBV3-1/TRBV3-2
TGTGCCAGCTCACTGGAGGGGACGGGTCAGCCCCAGCATTTT CASSLEGTGQPQHF - few TRBJ1-5 TRBV18
TGTGCCAGCAGCTCTAAAGGTCGGGGTCCTGTGGAGACCCAGTACTTC CASSSKGRGPVETQYF - - TRBJ2-5 TRBV7-6
TGCGCCAGCAGCTTGGTGTACACAGATACGCAGTATTTT CASSLVYTDTQYF - - TRBJ2-3 TRBV5-1
TGTGCCAGCTCACTACTAGCGGGGAACAATGAGCAGTTCTTC CASSLLAGNNEQFF TRBD2 - TRBJ2-1 TRBV18
TGTGCCAGCAGCTTGATCGTGGGCGCAGTTTACGAGCAGTACTTC CASSLIVGAVYEQYF - - TRBJ2-7 TRBV5-6
TGTGCCAGCAGCTTAGCAGGGGGGACCTACGAGCAGTACTTC CASSLAGGTYEQYF - - TRBJ2-7 TRBV11-2
TGTGCCAGCAGCCGGGAGATTGGGGCCGGGGAGCTGTTTTTT CASSREIGAGELFF - - TRBJ2-2 TRBV3-1/TRBV3-2
TGTGCCAGCAGTTTGGACAGCACGAATTCACCCCTCCACTTT CASSLDSTNSPLHF - - TRBJ1-6 TRBV28
TGTGCCAGCAGCCAAGTCGCCGGGACAGGATTGGGGCCTGGAAACACCATATATTTT CASSQVAGTGLGPGNTIYF TRBD1 - TRBJ1-3 TRBV4-2
TGTGCCAGCAGTGACAACAGGGGGTTATCGGGCGGCCACACCTTC CASSDNRGLSGGHTF TRBD1 - TRBJ1-2 TRBV6-6
TGTGCCAGCAGCCAACCAACCTCAGGGCGAAGCGAAAAACTGTTTTTT CASSQPTSGRSEKLFF - - TRBJ1-4 TRBV3-1/TRBV3-2
TGTGCCAGCAGCTTGGGACTAGCGGGGGTCCGAAGTACGCAGTATTTT CASSLGLAGVRSTQYF TRBD2 - TRBJ2-3 TRBV7-9
TGTGCCAGCAGCTTAGCCCCCAGGACAGGGGGCTCTATGAACACTGAAGCTTTCTTT CASSLAPRTGGSMNTEAFF TRBD1 - TRBJ1-1 TRBV11-3
TGTGCCAGCAGCTTGGGGCAGGGACACACAGATACGCAGTATTTT CASSLGQGHTDTQYF - - TRBJ2-3 TRBV5-4
TGTGCCAGTAGCACCGGGACAGGGAATTACGAGCAGTACTTC CASSTGTGNYEQYF TRBD1 - TRBJ2-7 TRBV19
TGTGCCAGCAGTGGGTCTAGCGGGAGGGCCGTGAATGAGCAGTTCTTC CASSGSSGRAVNEQFF TRBD2 - TRBJ2-1 TRBV2
TGTGCCAGCAATATATGGTCGGGAGCTAACAATGAGCAGTTCTTC CASNIWSGANNEQFF - - TRBJ2-1 TRBV7-2
TGTGCCAGCAGCTTAGGACAGGGGTCGAATGCCAAAAACATTCAGTACTTC CASSLGQGSNAKNIQYF TRBD1 - TRBJ2-4 TRBV11-3
TGTGCCAGCAGCCAACGTGGAGGAGAGGATCAGCCCCAGCATTTT CASSQRGGEDQPQHF - - TRBJ1-5 TRBV4-2
TGCGCCAGCAGCGTGACTAGCGGCTCCAATGAGCAGTTCTTC CASSVTSGSNEQFF TRBD2 once TRBJ2-1 TRBV5-1
TGTGCCAGCAGACAGGGCGGGAGCACAGATACGCAGTATTTT CASRQGGSTDTQYF - - TRBJ2-3 TRBV6-4
TGTGCCAGCAGTGAACAGGGGTCCGGGGAGCTGTTTTTT CASSEQGSGELFF TRBD1 - TRBJ2-2 TRBV9
TGTGCCAGCAGCGCCGGGACAGGGAAGTCCTACGAGCAGTACTTC CASSAGTGKSYEQYF TRBD1 - TRBJ2-7 TRBV3-1/TRBV3-2
TGTGCCAGCAGTGAAGGAGCTAACTATGGCTACACCTTC CASSEGANYGYTF - - TRBJ1-2 TRBV6-1